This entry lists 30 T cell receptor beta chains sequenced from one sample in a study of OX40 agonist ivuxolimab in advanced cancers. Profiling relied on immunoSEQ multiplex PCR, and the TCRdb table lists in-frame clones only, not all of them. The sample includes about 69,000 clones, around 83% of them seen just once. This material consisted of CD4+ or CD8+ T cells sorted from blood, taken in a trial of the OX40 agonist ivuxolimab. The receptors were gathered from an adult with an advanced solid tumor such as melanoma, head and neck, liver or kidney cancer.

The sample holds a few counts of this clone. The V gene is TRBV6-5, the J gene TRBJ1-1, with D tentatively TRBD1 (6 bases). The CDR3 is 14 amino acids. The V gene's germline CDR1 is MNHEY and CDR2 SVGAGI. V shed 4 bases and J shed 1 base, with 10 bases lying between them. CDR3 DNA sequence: TGTGCCAGCAGTTGGGGGGGCTCGAACACTGAAGCTTTCTTT. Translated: CASSWGGSNTEAFF.

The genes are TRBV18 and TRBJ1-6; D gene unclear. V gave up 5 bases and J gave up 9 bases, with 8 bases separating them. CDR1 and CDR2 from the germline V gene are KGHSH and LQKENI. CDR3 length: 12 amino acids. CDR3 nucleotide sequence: TGTGCCAGCTCAGACGGGGTTTCACCCCTCCACTTT. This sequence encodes CASSDGVSPLHF.

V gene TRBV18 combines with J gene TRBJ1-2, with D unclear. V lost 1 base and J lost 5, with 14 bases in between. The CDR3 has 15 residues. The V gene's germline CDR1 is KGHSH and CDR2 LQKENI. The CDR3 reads CASSPLEKGGYGYTF. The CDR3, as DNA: TGTGCCAGCTCACCACTAGAGAAGGGTGGATATGGCTACACCTTC.

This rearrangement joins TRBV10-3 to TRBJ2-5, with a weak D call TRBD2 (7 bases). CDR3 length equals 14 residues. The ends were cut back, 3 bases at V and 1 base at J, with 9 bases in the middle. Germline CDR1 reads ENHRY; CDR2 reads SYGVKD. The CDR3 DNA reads TGTGCCATCAGTGACCGGGGGGCCCAAGAGACCCAGTACTTC. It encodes CAISDRGAQETQYF.

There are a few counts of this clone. The DNA for the CDR3 is TGTGCCAGCAGTCCACAGGGGATTCGCTACGAGCAGTACTTC. Translated: CASSPQGIRYEQYF. The V call is TRBV2, the J call TRBJ2-7; TRBD1 matches 7 bases. This CDR3 region has 14 residues. Germline loops: CDR1 SNHLY, CDR2 FYNNEI. Trimming took 5 bases from V and 3 from J; bases not matched to a gene: 7.

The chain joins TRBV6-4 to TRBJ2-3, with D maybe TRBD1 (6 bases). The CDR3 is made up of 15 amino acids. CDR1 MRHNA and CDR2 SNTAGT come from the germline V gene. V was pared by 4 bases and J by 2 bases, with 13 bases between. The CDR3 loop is CASSVADRNTDTQYF. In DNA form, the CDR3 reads TGTGCCAGCAGTGTTGCCGACAGGAACACAGATACGCAGTATTTT.

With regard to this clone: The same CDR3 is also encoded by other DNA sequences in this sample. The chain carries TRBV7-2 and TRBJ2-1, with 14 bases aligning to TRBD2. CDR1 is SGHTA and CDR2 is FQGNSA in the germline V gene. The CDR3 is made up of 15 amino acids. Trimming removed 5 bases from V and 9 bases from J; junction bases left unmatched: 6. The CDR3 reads CASSQTSGRASEQFF. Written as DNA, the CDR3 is TGTGCCAGCAGCCAGACTAGCGGGAGGGCCAGTGAGCAGTTCTTC.

In DNA, the CDR3 is TGTGCCAGCAGCCTACAAGCGGGGGGCGGCACAGATACGCAGTATTTT. This sequence encodes CASSLQAGGGTDTQYF. The chain links TRBV7-2 to TRBJ2-3; 9 bases are a match to TRBD2. The CDR3 covers 16 residues. The junction had 7 bases not matched to a gene; V was cut back by 5 bases and J by 1 base. From germline, CDR1 is SGHTA and CDR2 FQGNSA.

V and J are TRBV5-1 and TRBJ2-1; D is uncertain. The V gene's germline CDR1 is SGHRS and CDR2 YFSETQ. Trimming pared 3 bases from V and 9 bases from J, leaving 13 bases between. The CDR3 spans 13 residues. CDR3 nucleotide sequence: TGCGCCAGCAGCTGGGAAGGGTTAGGTGAGCAGTTCTTC. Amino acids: CASSWEGLGEQFF.

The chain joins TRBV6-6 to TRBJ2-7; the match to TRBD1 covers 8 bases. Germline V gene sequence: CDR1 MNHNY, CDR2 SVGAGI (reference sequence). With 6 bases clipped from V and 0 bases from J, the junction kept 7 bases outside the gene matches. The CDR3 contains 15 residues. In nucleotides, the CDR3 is TGTGCCAGCAGAGATCGGACAGGGAGCTCCTACGAGCAGTACTTC. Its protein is CASRDRTGSSYEQYF.

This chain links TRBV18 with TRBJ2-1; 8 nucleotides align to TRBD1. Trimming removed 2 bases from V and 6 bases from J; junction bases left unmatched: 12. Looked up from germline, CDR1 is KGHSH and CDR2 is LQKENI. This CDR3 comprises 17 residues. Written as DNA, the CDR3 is TGTGCCAGCTCACCAACTTTTAGGACAGGGTCACCCAATGAGCAGTTCTTC. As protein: CASSPTFRTGSPNEQFF. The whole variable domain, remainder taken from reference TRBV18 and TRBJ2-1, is NAGVMQNPRHLVRRRGQEARLRCSPMKGHSHVYWYRQLPEEGLKFMVYLQKENIIDESGMPKERFSAEFPKEGPSILRIQQVVRGDSAAYFCASSPTFRTGSPNEQFFGPGTRLTVL.

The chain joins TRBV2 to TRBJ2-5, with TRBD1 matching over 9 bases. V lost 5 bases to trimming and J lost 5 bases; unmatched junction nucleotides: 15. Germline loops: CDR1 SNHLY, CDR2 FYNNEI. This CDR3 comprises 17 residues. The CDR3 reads CASSPNQGQGNRETQYF. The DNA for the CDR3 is TGTGCCAGCAGTCCGAATCAGGGACAGGGAAATAGGGAGACCCAGTACTTC.

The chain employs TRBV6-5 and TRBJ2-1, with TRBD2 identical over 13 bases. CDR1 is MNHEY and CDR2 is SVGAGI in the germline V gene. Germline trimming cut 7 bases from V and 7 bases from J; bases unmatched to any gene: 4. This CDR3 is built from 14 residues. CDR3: CASTSGLAGNEQFF. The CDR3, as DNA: TGTGCCAGCACCTCGGGACTAGCGGGGAATGAGCAGTTCTTC.

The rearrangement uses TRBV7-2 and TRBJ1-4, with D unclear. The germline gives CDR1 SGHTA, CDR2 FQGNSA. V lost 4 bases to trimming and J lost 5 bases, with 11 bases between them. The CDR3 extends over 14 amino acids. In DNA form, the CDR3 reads TGTGCCAGCAGCTCCGGACGGCTAAATGAAAAACTGTTTTTT. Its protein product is CASSSGRLNEKLFF.

CDR3 sequence reads: CAWTGTADTQYF. As DNA, the CDR3 is TGTGCCTGGACGGGAACTGCAGATACGCAGTATTTT. The chain is built from TRBV30 and TRBJ2-3, with a weak D call TRBD2 (5 bases). This CDR3 contains 12 residues. CDR1 is GTSNPN and CDR2 is SVGIG in the germline V gene (reference sequence). Trimming stripped 4 bases from V and 4 bases from J, with 9 bases between.

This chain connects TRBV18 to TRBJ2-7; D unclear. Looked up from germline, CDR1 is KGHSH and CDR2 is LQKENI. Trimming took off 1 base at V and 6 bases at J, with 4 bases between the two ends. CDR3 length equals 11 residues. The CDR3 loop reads CASSPLREQYF. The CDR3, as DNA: TGTGCCAGCTCACCACTACGCGAGCAGTACTTC.

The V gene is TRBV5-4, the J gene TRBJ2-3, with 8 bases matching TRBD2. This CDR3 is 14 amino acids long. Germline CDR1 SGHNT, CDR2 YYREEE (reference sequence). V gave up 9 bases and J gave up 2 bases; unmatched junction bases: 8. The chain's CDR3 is CAMSAGGLTDTQYF. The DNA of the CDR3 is TGTGCCATGTCCGCGGGGGGCCTCACAGATACGCAGTATTTT.

The CDR3 DNA reads TGTGCCAGCAGTCCCCCCCGGGACGGGAACACTGAAGCTTTCTTT. This codes for CASSPPRDGNTEAFF. The chain links TRBV28 to TRBJ1-1; tentatively, D is TRBD1 (5 bases). Trimming pared 5 bases from V and 1 base from J, leaving 14 bases between. This CDR3 spans 15 amino acids. The V gene's germline CDR1 is MDHEN and CDR2 SYDVKM.

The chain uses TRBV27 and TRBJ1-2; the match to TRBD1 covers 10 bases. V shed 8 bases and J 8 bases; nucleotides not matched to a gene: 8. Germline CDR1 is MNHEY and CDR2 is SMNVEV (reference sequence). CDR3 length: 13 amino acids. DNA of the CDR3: TGTGCCAGCCAGAGACAGGGGGCGCGCGGCTACACCTTC. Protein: CASQRQGARGYTF.

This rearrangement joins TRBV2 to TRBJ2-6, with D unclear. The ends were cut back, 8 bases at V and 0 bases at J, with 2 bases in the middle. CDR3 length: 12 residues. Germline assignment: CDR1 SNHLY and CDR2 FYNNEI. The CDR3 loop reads CASHSGANVLTF. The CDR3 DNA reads TGTGCCAGCCACTCTGGGGCCAACGTCCTGACTTTC.

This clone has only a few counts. Here the CDR3 DNA reads TGTGCCAGCCGACTTACAGGGGGCAGATATGGCTACACCTTC. It yields the protein CASRLTGGRYGYTF. The chain is built from TRBV2 and TRBJ1-2, with 9 positions matching TRBD1. This CDR3 has 14 amino acids. The germline V gene encodes CDR1 SNHLY and CDR2 FYNNEI. V gave up 8 bases and J gave up 5 bases; unmatched junction bases: 9.

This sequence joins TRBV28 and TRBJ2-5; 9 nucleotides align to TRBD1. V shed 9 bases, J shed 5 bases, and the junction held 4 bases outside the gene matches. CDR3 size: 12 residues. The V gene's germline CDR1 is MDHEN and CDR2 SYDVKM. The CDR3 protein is CASGTGWETQYF. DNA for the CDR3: TGTGCCAGTGGGACAGGGTGGGAGACCCAGTACTTC.

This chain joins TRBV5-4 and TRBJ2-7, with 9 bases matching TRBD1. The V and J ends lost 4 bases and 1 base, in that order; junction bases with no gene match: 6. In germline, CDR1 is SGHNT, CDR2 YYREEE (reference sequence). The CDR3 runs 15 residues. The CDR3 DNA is TGTGCCAGCAGCCCCCCGGGACAGGGATCCTACGAGCAGTACTTC. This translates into CASSPPGQGSYEQYF.

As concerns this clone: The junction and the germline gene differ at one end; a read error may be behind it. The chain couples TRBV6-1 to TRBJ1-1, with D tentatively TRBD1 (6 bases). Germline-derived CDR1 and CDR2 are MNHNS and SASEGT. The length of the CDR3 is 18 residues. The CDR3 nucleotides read TGTGCCAGCAGCGAAGGCAGGGGTTTTGCCGGACTGAACACTGAAGCTTTCTTT. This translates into CASSEGRGFAGLNTEAFF.

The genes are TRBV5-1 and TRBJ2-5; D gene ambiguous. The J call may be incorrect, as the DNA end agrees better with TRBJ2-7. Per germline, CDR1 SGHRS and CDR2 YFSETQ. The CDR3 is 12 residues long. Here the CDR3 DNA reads TGCGCCAGCAGCTTAGGTTTCTACGAGCAGTACTTC. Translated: CASSLGFYEQYF.

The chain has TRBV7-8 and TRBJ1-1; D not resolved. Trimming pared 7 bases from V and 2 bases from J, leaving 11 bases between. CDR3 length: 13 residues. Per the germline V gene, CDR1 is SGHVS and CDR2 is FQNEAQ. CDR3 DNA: TGTGCCAGCACCCCCTCCCGCAACACTGAAGCTTTCTTT. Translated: CASTPSRNTEAFF.

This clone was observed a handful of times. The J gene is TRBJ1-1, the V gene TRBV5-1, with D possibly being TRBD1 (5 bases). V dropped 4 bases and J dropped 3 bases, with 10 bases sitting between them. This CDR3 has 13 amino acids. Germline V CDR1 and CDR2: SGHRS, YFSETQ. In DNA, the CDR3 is TGCGCCAGCAGCGGCGACAGCGACACTGAAGCTTTCTTT. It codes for CASSGDSDTEAFF.

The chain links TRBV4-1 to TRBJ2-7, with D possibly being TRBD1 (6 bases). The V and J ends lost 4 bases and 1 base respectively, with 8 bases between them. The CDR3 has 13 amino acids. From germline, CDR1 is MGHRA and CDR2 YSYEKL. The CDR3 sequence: CASSLDRSYEQYF. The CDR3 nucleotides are TGCGCCAGCAGCCTGGACAGATCCTACGAGCAGTACTTC.

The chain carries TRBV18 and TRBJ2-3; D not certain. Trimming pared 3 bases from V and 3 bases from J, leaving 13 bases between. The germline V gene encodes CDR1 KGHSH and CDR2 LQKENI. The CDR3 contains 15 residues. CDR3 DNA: TGTGCCAGCTCACCTCCGGGTTACCAGACAGATACGCAGTATTTT. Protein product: CASSPPGYQTDTQYF.

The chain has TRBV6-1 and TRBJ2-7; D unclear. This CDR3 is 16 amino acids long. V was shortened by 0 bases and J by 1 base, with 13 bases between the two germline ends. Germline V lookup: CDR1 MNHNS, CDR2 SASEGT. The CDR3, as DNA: TGTGCCAGCAGTGAAGCGCCCGGAGACCCTTCCTACGAGCAGTACTTC. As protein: CASSEAPGDPSYEQYF.